The T cell receptor (beta chain) described here comes from a study of shared clonotypes between healthy human individuals. Naive CD8 cells lacked CD45RO and underwent positive selection for CCR7, leaving out terminally differentiated effector memory CD45RA+ cells. TCRdb's table, derived via immunoSEQ multiplex PCR, lists solely in-frame clones and lacks some. The sample holds around 640,000 clones, roughly 96% seen once. Germline V lookup: CDR1 SGHVS, CDR2 FQNEAQ. V was trimmed by 2 bases and J by 4 bases, leaving 21 bases between them. This CDR3 region has 18 residues. The material sequenced was naive CD8+ T cells sorted from blood. The rearrangement uses TRBV7-8 and TRBJ2-1; D possibly uses TRBD1 or TRBD2 (6 bases each). This TCR was sampled from a woman aged 25 to 45 in good health. The CDR3 bases are TGTGCCAGCAGCTTAAGGACTCCAGGGGAGGAGAGGTACAATGAGCAGTTCTTC. Translation gives CASSLRTPGEERYNEQFF.